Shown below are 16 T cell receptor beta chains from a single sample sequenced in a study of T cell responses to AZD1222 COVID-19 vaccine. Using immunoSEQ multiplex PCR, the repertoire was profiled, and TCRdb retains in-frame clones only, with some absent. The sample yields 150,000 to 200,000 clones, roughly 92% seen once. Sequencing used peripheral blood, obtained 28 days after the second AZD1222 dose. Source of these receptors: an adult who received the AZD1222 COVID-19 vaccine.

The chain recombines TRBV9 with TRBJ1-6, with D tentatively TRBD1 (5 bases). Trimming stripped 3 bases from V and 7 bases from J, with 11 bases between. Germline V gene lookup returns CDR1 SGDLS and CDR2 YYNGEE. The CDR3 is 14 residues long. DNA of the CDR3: TGTGCCAGCAGCGCCGGGGGACCGAATTCACCCCTCCACTTT. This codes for CASSAGGPNSPLHF.

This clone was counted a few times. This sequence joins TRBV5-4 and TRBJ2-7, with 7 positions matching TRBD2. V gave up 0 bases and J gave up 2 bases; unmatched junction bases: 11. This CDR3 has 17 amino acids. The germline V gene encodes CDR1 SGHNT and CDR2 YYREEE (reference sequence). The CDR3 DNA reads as TGTGCCAGCAGCTTGGTCCCCCGGGACTACCGTACCTACGAGCAGTACTTC. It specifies CASSLVPRDYRTYEQYF.

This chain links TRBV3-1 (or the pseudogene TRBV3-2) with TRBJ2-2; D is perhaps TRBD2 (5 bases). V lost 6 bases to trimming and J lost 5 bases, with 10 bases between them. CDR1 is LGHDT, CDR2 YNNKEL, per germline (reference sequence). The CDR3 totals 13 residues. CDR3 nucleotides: TGTGCCAGCAGGTTTACGGGGACCGGGGAGCTGTTTTTT. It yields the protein CASRFTGTGELFF.

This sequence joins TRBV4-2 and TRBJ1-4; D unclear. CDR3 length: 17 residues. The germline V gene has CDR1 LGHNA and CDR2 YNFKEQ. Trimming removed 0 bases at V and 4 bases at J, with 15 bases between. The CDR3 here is CASSQDPPAVLNEKLFF. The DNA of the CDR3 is TGTGCCAGCAGCCAAGATCCCCCGGCGGTTCTTAATGAAAAACTGTTTTTT.

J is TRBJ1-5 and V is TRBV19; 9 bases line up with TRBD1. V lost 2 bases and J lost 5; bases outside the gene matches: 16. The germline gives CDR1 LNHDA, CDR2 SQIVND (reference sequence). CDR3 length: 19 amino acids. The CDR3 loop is CASSIYGGDRDLSDQPQHF. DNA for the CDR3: TGTGCCAGTAGTATATATGGGGGGGACAGGGATTTGAGCGATCAGCCCCAGCATTTT.

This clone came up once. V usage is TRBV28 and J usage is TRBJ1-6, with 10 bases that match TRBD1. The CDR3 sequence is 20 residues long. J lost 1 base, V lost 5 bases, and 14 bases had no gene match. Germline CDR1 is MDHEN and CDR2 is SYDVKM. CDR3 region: CASSQSSTGGLRSYNSPLHF. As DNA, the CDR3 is TGTGCCAGCAGTCAATCCTCGACAGGGGGCCTTAGGTCCTATAATTCACCCCTCCACTTT.

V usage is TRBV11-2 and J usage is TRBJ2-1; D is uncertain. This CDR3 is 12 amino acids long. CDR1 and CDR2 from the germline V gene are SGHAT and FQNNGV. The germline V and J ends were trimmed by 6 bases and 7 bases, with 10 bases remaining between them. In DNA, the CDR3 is TGTGCCAGCAGTAGCTGGGTAAATGAGCAGTTCTTC. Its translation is CASSSWVNEQFF.

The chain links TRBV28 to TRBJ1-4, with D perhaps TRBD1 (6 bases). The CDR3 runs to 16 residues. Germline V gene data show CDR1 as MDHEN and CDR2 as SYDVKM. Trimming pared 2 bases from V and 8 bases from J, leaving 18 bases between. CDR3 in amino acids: CASSLRGLVGGEKLFF. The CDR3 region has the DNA TGTGCCAGCAGTTTAAGGGGGTTGGTTGGCGGGGAAAAACTGTTTTTT.

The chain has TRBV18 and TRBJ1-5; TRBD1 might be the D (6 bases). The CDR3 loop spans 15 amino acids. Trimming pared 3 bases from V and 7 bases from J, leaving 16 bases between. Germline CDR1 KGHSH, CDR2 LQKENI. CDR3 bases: TGTGCCAGCTCACCCTCGGGGGGGGCTCGGCAGCCCCAGCATTTT. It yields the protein CASSPSGGARQPQHF.

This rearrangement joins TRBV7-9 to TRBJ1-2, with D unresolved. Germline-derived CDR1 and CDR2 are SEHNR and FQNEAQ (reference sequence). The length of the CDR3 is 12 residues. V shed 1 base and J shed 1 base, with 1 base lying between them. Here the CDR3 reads CASSLDNYGYTF. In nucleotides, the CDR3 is TGTGCCAGCAGCTTAGATAACTATGGCTACACCTTC.

For the CDR3, the DNA is TGTGCCAGCAGCGATCTAACCGGGACAGGGTATAATGAGCAGTTCTTC. This gives the protein CASSDLTGTGYNEQFF. The genes are TRBV3-1 (or the pseudogene TRBV3-2) and TRBJ2-1; 9 bases line up with TRBD1. The CDR3 has 16 residues. After removal of 5 bases from V and 7 bases from J, the junction contained 12 bases not matched to a gene. Germline CDR1 LGHDT, CDR2 YNNKEL (reference sequence).

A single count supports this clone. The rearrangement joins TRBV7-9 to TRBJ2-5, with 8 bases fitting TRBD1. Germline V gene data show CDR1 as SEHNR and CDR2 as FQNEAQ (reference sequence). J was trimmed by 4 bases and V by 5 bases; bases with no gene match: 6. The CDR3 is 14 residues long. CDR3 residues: CASSPGQGSETQYF. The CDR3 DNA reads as TGTGCCAGCAGCCCCGGACAGGGTTCAGAGACCCAGTACTTC. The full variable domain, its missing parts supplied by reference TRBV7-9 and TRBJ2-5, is DTGVSQNPRHKITKRGQNVTFRCDPISEHNRLYWYRQTLGQGPEFLTYFQNEAQLEKSRLLSDRFSAERPKGSFSTLEIQRTEQGDSAMYLCASSPGQGSETQYFGPGTRLLVL.

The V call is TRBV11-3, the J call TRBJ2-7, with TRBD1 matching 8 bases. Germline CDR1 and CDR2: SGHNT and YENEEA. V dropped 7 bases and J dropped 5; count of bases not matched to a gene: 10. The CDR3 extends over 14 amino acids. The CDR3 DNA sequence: TGTGCCAGCATAGTCAGCAGGGGGCAGAACGAGCAGTACTTC. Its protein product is CASIVSRGQNEQYF. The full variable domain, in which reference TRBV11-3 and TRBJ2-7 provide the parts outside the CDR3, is EAGVVQSPRYKIIEKKQPVAFWCNPISGHNTLYWYLQNLGQGPELLIRYENEEAVDDSQLPKDRFSAERLKGVDSTLKIQPAELGDSAVYLCASIVSRGQNEQYFGPGTRLTVT.

CDR3 sequence reads: CASSKRPGTGVAGSYEQYF. CDR3 coding DNA: TGTGCCAGCAGCAAACGTCCCGGGACAGGGGTCGCCGGCTCCTACGAGCAGTACTTC. The genes are TRBV21-1 and TRBJ2-7; no DNA check was done on the table's D call, TRBD1. TRBV21-1 is listed as a pseudogene. CDR3 length equals 19 residues.

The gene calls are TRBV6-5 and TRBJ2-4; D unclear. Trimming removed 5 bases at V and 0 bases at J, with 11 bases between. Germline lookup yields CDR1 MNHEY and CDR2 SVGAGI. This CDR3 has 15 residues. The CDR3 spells CASSRLVTAKNIQYF. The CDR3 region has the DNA TGTGCCAGCAGTCGTCTGGTGACAGCCAAAAACATTCAGTACTTC.

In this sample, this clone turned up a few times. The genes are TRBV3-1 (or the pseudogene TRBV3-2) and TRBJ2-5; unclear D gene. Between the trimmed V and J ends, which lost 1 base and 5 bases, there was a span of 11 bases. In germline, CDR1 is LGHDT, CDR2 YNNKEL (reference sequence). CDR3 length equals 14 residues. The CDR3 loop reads CASSQANREETQYF. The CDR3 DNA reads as TGTGCCAGCAGCCAAGCCAATCGAGAGGAGACCCAGTACTTC.